The clone carrying this T cell receptor beta chain came up many times. Its target is not known. As to time point: newly diagnosed GD, antithyroid drugs for less than 3 months. PBMCs provided the RNA from which the TCR library was made. This entry belongs to a study of regulatory T cells in long-lasting Graves disease. Construction of TCR beta libraries relied on iRepertoire HTBI primers and on Arm-PCR targeting CDR3 regions. TCRdb re-analysed the multiplex PCR reads in MiXCR, keeping a single row per CDR3 protein. The sample holds roughly 250,000 distinct CDR3 sequences, 15% to 20% seen once. This CDR3 is built from 16 residues. The germline gives CDR1 SQVTM, CDR2 ANQGSEA. V was shortened by 0 bases and J by 0 bases, with 12 bases between the two germline ends. Study-level points and caveats: Compared with new cases, persistent Graves' patients showed reduced TCR diversity.

A further study also used this sample, focusing on T cells in Graves' hyperthyroidism and ophthalmopathy. That source adds: The study enrolled patients aged 18 to 65 with newly diagnosed hyperthyroidism of under 2 months' duration.

This chain uses TRBV29-1 with TRBJ2-1; no clear D. This clonotype originated in a woman aged 25 to 45 with Graves disease. This material consisted of peripheral blood mononuclear cells (PBMCs), taken at new diagnosis, from a patient treated with antithyroid drugs. CDR3 in DNA: TGCAGCGTTGAAGACCCTGAGCGACGCTCCTACAATGAGCAGTTCTTC. Residues: CSVEDPERRSYNEQFF.